The present T cell receptor beta chain was sequenced within a study of blood T cell repertoires in COVID-19. The wider study: Sites in the United States, Italy and Spain provided acute and convalescent COVID-19 samples.

The CDR3 runs 15 residues. Trimming took 2 bases from V and 5 from J; bases not matched to a gene: 6. Germline V gene data show CDR1 as GTSNPN and CDR2 as SVGIG (reference sequence). In the authors' methods: The assay estimated nucleated cells by amplifying reference gene primers. Assay: immunoSEQ multiplex PCR; the TCRdb copy retains only in-frame clones and omits some. V and J calls and clone size are copied from that table; D and trimming were computed from the DNA. The sample lists 490,000 or so clones; 88% were seen once. Sequenced input: PBMCs or T cells enriched from blood (not recorded which). The TCR sequence derives from a woman aged 40 to 49 who had recovered from COVID-19. The rearrangement joins TRBV30 to TRBJ1-6; 7 positions match TRBD1. Written as DNA, the CDR3 is TGTGCCTGGAGTAAAAAAGGGACAGATAATTCACCCCTCCACTTT. Amino acid sequence: CAWSKKGTDNSPLHF.